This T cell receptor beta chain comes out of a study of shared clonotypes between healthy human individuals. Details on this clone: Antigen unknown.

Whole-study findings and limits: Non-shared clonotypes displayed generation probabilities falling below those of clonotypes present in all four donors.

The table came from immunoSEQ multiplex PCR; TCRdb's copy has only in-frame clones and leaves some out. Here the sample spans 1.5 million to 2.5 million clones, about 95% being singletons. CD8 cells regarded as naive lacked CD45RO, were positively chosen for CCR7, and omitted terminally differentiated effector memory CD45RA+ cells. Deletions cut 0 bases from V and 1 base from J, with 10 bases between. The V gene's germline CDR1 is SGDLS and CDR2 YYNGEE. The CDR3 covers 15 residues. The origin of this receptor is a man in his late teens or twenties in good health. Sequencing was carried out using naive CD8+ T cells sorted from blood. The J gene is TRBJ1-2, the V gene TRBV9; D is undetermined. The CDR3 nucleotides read TGTGCCAGCAGCGTAGGTAGAGCCATTAACTATGGCTACACCTTC. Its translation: CASSVGRAINYGYTF.